This entry is about one T cell receptor beta chain. Its antigen is unknown. Base qualities are missing; no much larger clone stands one base away. Trimming takes 8 bases off V and 4 bases off J; junction bases not matched to a gene: 7. In the germline V gene (reference sequence), CDR1 corresponds to GTSNPN and CDR2 to SVGIG. Its CDR3 holds 12 amino acids, cysteine through phenylalanine. Only CDR3 DNA is held: 36 bases, read in frame from base 1. Libraries were constructed by the immunoSEQ multiplex PCR assay. For the multiplex PCR, a mixture combining 60 forward primers for TCR Vbeta segments and 13 reverse primers for TCR Jbeta segments was used. The CDR3 region of rearranged TCR beta genes was amplified from genomic DNA by a multiplex PCR assay. Amplified TCR beta libraries were sequenced as 87-base-pair reads on the Illumina HiSeq System. In the original analysis: A later analysis counted some 80 million unique TCR beta chains across the 500 to 850 repertoires, and about 10 million of these chains were shared by at least two donors. A nearest-neighbor algorithm error-corrected the raw reads and collapsed the reads into unique sequences, merging closely related sequences to remove PCR and sequencing errors. CDR3 sequences were aligned to IMGT reference sequences to assign V, D and J gene segments. For a sequence to be retained, at least a six-nucleotide match to both a V gene segment and a J gene segment was required. A rearrangement counted as productive if the CDR3 had no stop codons and remained in frame with V and J, and every other rearrangement counted as non-productive. Following IMGT convention, CDR3 was defined as the stretch from the second conserved V-encoded cysteine up to the conserved J-encoded phenylalanine. In an earlier analysis of around 640 of the donors, sequences lacking an unambiguous match to a single V gene segment were excluded. An earlier analysis of some 500 of the donors classified V segments as functional when productive rearrangements were above 56.7% and as segregating when the standard deviation between donors was above 5%. A statistical classification framework was developed to diagnose cytomegalovirus status using the catalog of TCR beta chain sequences. In a later analysis, TCR nucleotide sequences were compared against IMGT/GENE-DB human TR gene sequences so that V and J genes could be assigned. In a later analysis, CDR3 sequences and most-parsimonious VDJ recombination scenarios were assigned using the TCRdist pipeline. In a later analysis, each TCR beta chain was defined by its CDR3 amino acid sequence together with its V-gene family, and reads without a unique V-gene family were excluded. To address suspected cross-contamination and a sequencing artifact, a later analysis removed over 500 highly shared, low-generation-probability nucleotide sequences. A later analysis calculated a clonal expansion index for each public chain from normalized within-repertoire ranks of inferred template counts. In a later analysis, generation probabilities were computed using a VDJ recombination model fitted to out-of-frame rearrangements, and the results were checked against IGoR. In a later analysis, TCR-TCR, TCR-HLA and TCR-CMV co-occurrence was scored with hypergeometric tests, and a repertoire-size bias correction was applied to TCR pairs. False discovery rates were estimated in a later analysis by permuting HLA or CMV assignments 20 times. In a later analysis, co-occurring TCRs were grouped with DBSCAN, and TCRdist sequence similarity was added when clustering was performed within HLA-allele-positive subsets. Repertoires with fewer than 30,000 or more than 120,000 public chains, plus five repertoires with anomalous nucleotide sharing, were excluded from co-occurrence clustering. This immuneACCESS table, as held by TCRdb, lists in-frame sequences with V and J called but not all clones. Of the missing ones, under half trace to an unresolved V gene in checked studies; the others have no known cause. V and J calls and clone size follow that table, whereas D and trimming were derived from the DNA. The sample table records approximately 140,000 clones; roughly 79% of these occur just once. The top ten constitute approximately 1.6% of the sample.

This sample is part of a study of cytomegalovirus exposure and HLA in healthy donors (dated by TCRdb to the late 2010s). With regard to the full study: In an earlier analysis of several hundred of the donors, 276 Gb of sequence data and 90 million to 120 million unique TCR beta sequences from about 179 million T cells were reported. The study was designed to test whether signatures of past pathogen exposure could be identified by cataloging public T cell receptors. Alongside the repertoire data, information on donor age, sex, ethnicity and CMV serostatus was compiled. A later analysis re-analyzed previously published TCR beta repertoires from about 730 donors and added high-resolution HLA genotyping to study TCR occurrence patterns. Along with the roughly 700-subject first cohort, a separate validation cohort of over a hundred different subjects was used. The genetic ancestry cluster associated with self-reported Caucasian donors included roughly four fifths of the roughly 360 genotyped donors. Class I and class II HLA loci were covered by the typing at four-digit resolution. Five DR-DQ haplotypes were handled as single units for association and clustering because linkage in the cohort was strong. The later analysis used no new phenotypic data to find candidate immune exposures, relying instead on TCR beta sequences and their occurrence across donors. An early release that covered fewer than 800 HLA-typed donors contained about 300 gigabases of sequencing data and tens of millions of unique TCR sequences. The number of donors typed differed by locus, with roughly 620-630 for A, B, C, DRB1 and DQB1, around 520 for DQA1, 606 for DPA1, and over 400 for DPB1. Across some 400 genotyped donors of the cohort, an average of approximately 240,000 unique TCR beta nucleotide sequences per donor were sequenced, and approximately 19% of those sequences were non-productive. A later genetic analysis took genome-wide SNP genotypes for about three fifths of the 666 donors and used that subset as a discovery cohort. Using immunosequencing, the study profiled T cell repertoires from 666 subjects and related those repertoires to cytomegalovirus serostatus. Every discovery cohort repertoire had been produced on one sequencing platform. An earlier analysis of several hundred of the donors applied high-throughput TCR beta sequencing to assess whether each TCR beta V gene segment acted as functional or pseudogenic. To predict cytomegalovirus infection status, the study combined high-throughput TCR immunosequencing, statistical association of individual TCRs with disease status, and machine learning.

Results the study describes overall, beyond this receptor: The study listed over 150 TCR beta chains as associated with cytomegalovirus. In this cohort, only TCR beta chains were sequenced, and detectable features were limited by the absence of alpha or paired-chain data. In a later analysis, HLA-associated TCR beta chains showed more clonal expansion and lower generation probabilities than non-associated chains that were equally common. The authors suggested that the approach could potentially be extended to other disease states and immunological phenotypes. CMV serostatus was the only immune exposure information available for the cohort. A later genetic analysis reported fewer N-insertions in productive TCRs among donors in an Asian-associated ancestry cluster than the approximately 700-donor mean. Three of the identified cytomegalovirus-associated TCR beta chains were confirmed in vitro to be specific for cytomegalovirus antigens. A later genetic analysis associated a missense DCLRE1C variant with V-gene and J-gene trimming of TCR beta chains, and an independent cohort replicated the association. When HLA alleles, especially DR and DQ, strongly co-occurred, TCR associations were difficult to assign to individual alleles. About 15 rarely observed V segments, including chromosome 9 orphons, were excluded from the earlier analysis of about 610 of the donors because counts were too low. Correlated functional status among segregating V segments might be attributable to linkage disequilibrium, but an unknown experimental factor could not be ruled out. Broadly in line with IMGT annotations, most TCR beta V segments showed up in productive rearrangements about 87% or about 30% of the time in an earlier analysis of about 500 of the donors. In a later analysis, TCR association rates were found to vary across HLA loci, with the most associated TCRs seen for DRB1 alleles and the fewest for HLA-C alleles. Because some donors lacked HLA typing at each locus, the association tests relied only on the typed subset. In a later analysis, 16,951 TCR beta sequences were associated with specific HLA alleles at a false discovery rate of 0.05. Because the 87-base-pair reads could not distinguish some IMGT-functional V segments, including TRBV6-2 and TRBV6-3, those segments were excluded. A further reported finding was that TCR beta sequences accurately predicted the HLA-A and HLA-B alleles for most subjects in the first cohort. In both the original and validation cohorts, the classifier was reported to diagnose cytomegalovirus status with high specificity and sensitivity. According to a later analysis, most CMV-associated TCR beta chains appeared to be HLA-restricted, and the HLA associations seemed to be driven largely by CMV exposure. In a later analysis, several top co-occurrence clusters were reported to appear linked to parvovirus B19, influenza, CMV and Epstein-Barr virus. Across donors, most TCR sequences were observed very rarely, whereas some public TCRs were present in many individuals. Presence/absence analyses assumed roughly uniform sequencing depth across donors, an assumption that may not hold. The sequencing pipeline was judged likely to have produced a cluster of highly shared sequence variants as a technical artifact.

The cohort consisted of 600 to 700 healthy bone marrow donors. At the time of sampling, every cohort member was nominally healthy, though immune exposures that went unrecorded were likely present. The donor was CMV seronegative and was included in the group of around 320 seronegative cohort members. Every donor gave a peripheral blood sample, and the peripheral blood mononuclear cells from that sample were used for TCR beta sequencing. Genomic DNA extraction from the blood cell samples was performed with the Qiagen DNeasy Blood Extraction Kit. The sequence was collected from a woman between 18 and 29 years old in good health and CMV-seronegative. This chain joins TRBV30 to TRBJ1-1; 7 nucleotides in the junction match TRBD1. Input material: PBMCs. CDR3 sequence: CAGVQGGTEAFF. The DNA reads TGTGCCGGGGTGCAGGGGGGCACTGAAGCTTTCTTT.